This TCR beta chain originates from a study of T cells in Graves' hyperthyroidism and ophthalmopathy. General observations from the study: Median prediction lead before ophthalmopathy onset was 5 to 7.5 months with the model.

Ten or more counts support this clonotype. Its antigen is still unknown. The CDR3 contains 14 residues. CDR1 is DFQATT, CDR2 SNEGSKA, per germline (reference sequence). Between the trimmed V and J ends, which lost 6 bases and 4 bases, there was a span of 17 bases. Amplification of TCR beta CDR3 regions used RNA as the template. HTBI primers drove first-round RT-PCR of the TCR CDR3. Via MiXCR, TCRdb re-called the multiplex PCR reads, giving one row per CDR3 protein. The data contain about 600,000 distinct CDR3 sequences, 15% to 20% of them singletons. What was sequenced was blood. The J gene is TRBJ2-3, the V gene TRBV20-1; D remains unclear. The receptor comes from a woman between 35 and 50 years old with Graves' ophthalmopathy. CDR3 region: CSAPDPRRADTQYF. For the CDR3, the DNA is TGCAGTGCGCCCGACCCCCGAAGGGCAGATACGCAGTATTTT.